Listed below are T cell receptor beta chains from one sample, sequenced in a study of blood T cells in healthy people across ages. TCRdb reprocessed the 5' RACE reads with MiXCR, giving one entry per CDR3 protein. The data contain fewer than 800,000 distinct CDR3 sequences, roughly 25% of them singletons. This sample also belongs to another study, concerning T cells of mothers and their children.

Input material: blood. These receptors were obtained from a boy aged 5 to 17 in good health. CDR3s include the opening cysteine and the closing phenylalanine or tryptophan. D genes are given only for firm matches. Clone size is stated in some rows and not others, as once, few, many or a class when expanded.

v_call	j_call	d_call	clone_size	cdr3_nt	cdr3_aa
TRBV3-1	TRBJ2-5	-	few	TGTGCCAGCAGCCAAGATTGGCTAGCTGAGACCCAGTACTTC	CASSQDWLAETQYF
TRBV5-1	TRBJ2-5	TRBD1	few	TGCGCCAGCAGCTACTCAGGGGGTTACCAAGAGACCCAGTACTTC	CASSYSGGYQETQYF
TRBV2	TRBJ2-7	-	-	TGTGCCAGCACGGACCGCTCGGGACAGTACTTC	CASTDRSGQYF
TRBV2	TRBJ2-1	TRBD2	few	TGTGCCAGCAGGGAGGGACTAGCGGGGGGACAGGAGCAGTTCTTC	CASREGLAGGQEQFF
TRBV4-3	TRBJ1-5	-	-	TGCGCCAGCAGCCCTAAGGCTGGTGGCAATCAGCCCCAGCATTTT	CASSPKAGGNQPQHF
TRBV12-3/TRBV12-4	TRBJ2-4	TRBD1	once	TGTGCCAGCAGCCCGAGCGATAGGACAGGCCTAGCCAAAAACATTCAGTACTTC	CASSPSDRTGLAKNIQYF
TRBV29-1	TRBJ2-7	TRBD2	-	TGCAGCGTTGATGGACTAGCGGGGGACGAGCAGTACTTC	CSVDGLAGDEQYF
TRBV29-1	TRBJ2-5	-	-	TGCAGCGCGACGGAGGGTCAAGAGACCCAGTACTTC	CSATEGQETQYF
TRBV5-1	TRBJ2-7	TRBD2	-	TGCGCCAGCAGTTCCAGCGGGACCGACGAGCAGTACTTC	CASSSSGTDEQYF
TRBV7-2	TRBJ2-5	-	few	TGTGCCAGCAGCTTACGGGGGCGACAAGAGACCCAGCACTTC	CASSLRGRQETQHF
TRBV19	TRBJ1-2	-	-	TGTGCCAGTAGCCCGACAGAGAATTTCTATGGCTACACCTTC	CASSPTENFYGYTF
TRBV29-1	TRBJ2-5	-	many	TGCAGCCAGACGGGGGCGGGTGAGACCCAGTACTTC	CSQTGAGETQYF
TRBV10-2	TRBJ2-7	-	-	TGCGCCAGCAGTCGATATCAGGGGACCTGCGAGCAGTACTTC	CASSRYQGTCEQYF
TRBV5-1	TRBJ2-2	-	-	TGCGCCAGCAGCCCTGGGGGAGGATGGACCGGGGAGCTGTTTTTT	CASSPGGGWTGELFF
TRBV12-3/TRBV12-4	TRBJ2-5	TRBD2	-	TGTGCCAGCAGTTCAACTAGCGGGGGGGAAGAGACCCAGTACTTC	CASSSTSGGEETQYF
TRBV12-3/TRBV12-4	TRBJ1-1	-	-	TGTGCCAGCAGTTTAGCGCTGGACCACACTGAAGCTTTCTTT	CASSLALDHTEAFF
TRBV7-2	TRBJ2-5	TRBD1	few	TGTGCCAGCAGCGGAACGACAGGGGGAAAAGAGACCCAGTACTTC	CASSGTTGGKETQYF
TRBV4-3	TRBJ2-7	-	-	TGCGCCAGCAGCCAAGACAGGGTATCCTACGAGCAGTACTTC	CASSQDRVSYEQYF
TRBV6-6	TRBJ2-5	TRBD2	many	TGTGCCAGCAGTTACCGGGAGGGAGAGACCCAGTACTTC	CASSYREGETQYF
TRBV5-1	TRBJ1-1	-	few	TGCGCCAGCAGCTGGGGGATCCTCACTGAAGCTTTCTTT	CASSWGILTEAFF